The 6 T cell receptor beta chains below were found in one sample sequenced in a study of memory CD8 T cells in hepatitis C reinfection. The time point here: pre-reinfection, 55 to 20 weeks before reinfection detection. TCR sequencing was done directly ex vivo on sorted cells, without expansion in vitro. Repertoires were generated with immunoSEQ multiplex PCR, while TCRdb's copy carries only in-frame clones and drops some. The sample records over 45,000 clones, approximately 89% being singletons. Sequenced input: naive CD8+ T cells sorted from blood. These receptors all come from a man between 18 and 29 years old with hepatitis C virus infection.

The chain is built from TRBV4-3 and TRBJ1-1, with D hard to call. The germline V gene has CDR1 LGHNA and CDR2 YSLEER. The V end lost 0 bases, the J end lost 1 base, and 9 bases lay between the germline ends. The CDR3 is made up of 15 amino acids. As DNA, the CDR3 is TGCGCCAGCAGCCAAGACAGGCCAGAGAACACTGAAGCTTTCTTT. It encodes CASSQDRPENTEAFF.

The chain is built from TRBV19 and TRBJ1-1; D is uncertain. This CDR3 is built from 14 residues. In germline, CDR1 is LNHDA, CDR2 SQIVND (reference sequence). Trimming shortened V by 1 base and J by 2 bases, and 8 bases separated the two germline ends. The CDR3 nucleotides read TGTGCCAGTAGTATAGGGGCGGGCAACACTGAAGCTTTCTTT. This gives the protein CASSIGAGNTEAFF.

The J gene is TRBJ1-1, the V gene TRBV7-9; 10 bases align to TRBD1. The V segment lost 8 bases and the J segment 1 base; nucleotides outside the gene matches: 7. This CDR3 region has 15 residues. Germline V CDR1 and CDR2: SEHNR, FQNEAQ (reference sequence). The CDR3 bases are TGTGCCAGCTCCGCGGGACAGGGGACGAACACTGAAGCTTTCTTT. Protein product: CASSAGQGTNTEAFF. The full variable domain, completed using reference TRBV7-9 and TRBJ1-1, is DTGVSQNPRHKITKRGQNVTFRCDPISEHNRLYWYRQTLGQGPEFLTYFQNEAQLEKSRLLSDRFSAERPKGSFSTLEIQRTEQGDSAMYLCASSAGQGTNTEAFFGQGTRLTVV.

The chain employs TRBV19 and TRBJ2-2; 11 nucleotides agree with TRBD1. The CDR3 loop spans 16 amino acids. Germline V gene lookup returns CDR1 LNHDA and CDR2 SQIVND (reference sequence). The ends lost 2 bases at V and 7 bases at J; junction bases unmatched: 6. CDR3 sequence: CASSIRDRGYGGELFF. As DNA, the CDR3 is TGTGCCAGTAGTATACGGGACAGGGGGTATGGCGGGGAGCTGTTTTTT.

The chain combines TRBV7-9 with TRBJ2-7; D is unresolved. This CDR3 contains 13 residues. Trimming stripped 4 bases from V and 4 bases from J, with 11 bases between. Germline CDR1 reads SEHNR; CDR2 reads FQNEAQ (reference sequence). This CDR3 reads CASSSAESYEQYF. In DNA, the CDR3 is TGTGCCAGCAGCTCCGCTGAGTCATACGAGCAGTACTTC.

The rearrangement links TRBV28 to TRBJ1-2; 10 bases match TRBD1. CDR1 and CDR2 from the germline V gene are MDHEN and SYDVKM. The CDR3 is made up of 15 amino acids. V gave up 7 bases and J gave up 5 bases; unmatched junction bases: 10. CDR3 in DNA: TGTGCCAGCAACACCCTTAGGACAGGGGGATATGGCTACACCTTC. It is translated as CASNTLRTGGYGYTF.